This entry concerns a single T cell receptor beta chain. Its antigen is undetermined. The data were taken from a study of regulatory dendritic cells for organ transplantation. The study's findings and limits: Memory CD8+ T cells were the most oligoclonal; naive cells were highly diverse.

Memory T cells were CD45RO+, naive were CD45RA+, sorted by FACS. Method: immunoSEQ multiplex PCR; TCRdb's copy keeps in-frame clones and lacks some. The table lists over 25,000 clones, around 83% of them singletons. The CDR3 consists of 15 residues. Germline V gives CDR1 SNHLY, CDR2 FYNNEI. Between the trimmed V and J ends, which lost 2 bases and 3 bases, there was a span of 10 bases. This receptor was obtained from a human donor in good health. The sequenced sample consisted of naive CD4+ T cells from blood. Regarding subset: CD45RA+ naive T cells. The V gene is TRBV2, the J gene TRBJ1-4; the D is unclear. The CDR3 protein is CASSERGGPNEKLFF. Written as DNA, the CDR3 is TGTGCCAGCAGTGAAAGAGGCGGGCCTAATGAAAAACTGTTTTTT.